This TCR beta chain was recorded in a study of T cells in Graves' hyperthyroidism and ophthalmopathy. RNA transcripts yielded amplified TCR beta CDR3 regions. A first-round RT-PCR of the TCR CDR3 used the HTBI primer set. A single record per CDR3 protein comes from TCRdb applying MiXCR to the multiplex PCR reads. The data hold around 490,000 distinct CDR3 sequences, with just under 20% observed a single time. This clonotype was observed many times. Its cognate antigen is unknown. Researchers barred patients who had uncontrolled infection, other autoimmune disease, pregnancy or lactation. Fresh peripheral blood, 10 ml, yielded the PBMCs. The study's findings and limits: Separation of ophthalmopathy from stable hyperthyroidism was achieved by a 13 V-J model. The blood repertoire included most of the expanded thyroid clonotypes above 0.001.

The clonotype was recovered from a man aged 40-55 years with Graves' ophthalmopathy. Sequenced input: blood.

For the CDR3, the DNA is TGTGCCAGCAGTCGAACCTCCGAGCAGTACTTC. It specifies CASSRTSEQYF. The chain is built from TRBV12-3 or TRBV12-4 and TRBJ2-7; D ambiguous. Trimming cost V 5 bases and J 6 bases, with 8 bases left between them. The CDR3 is made up of 11 amino acids.